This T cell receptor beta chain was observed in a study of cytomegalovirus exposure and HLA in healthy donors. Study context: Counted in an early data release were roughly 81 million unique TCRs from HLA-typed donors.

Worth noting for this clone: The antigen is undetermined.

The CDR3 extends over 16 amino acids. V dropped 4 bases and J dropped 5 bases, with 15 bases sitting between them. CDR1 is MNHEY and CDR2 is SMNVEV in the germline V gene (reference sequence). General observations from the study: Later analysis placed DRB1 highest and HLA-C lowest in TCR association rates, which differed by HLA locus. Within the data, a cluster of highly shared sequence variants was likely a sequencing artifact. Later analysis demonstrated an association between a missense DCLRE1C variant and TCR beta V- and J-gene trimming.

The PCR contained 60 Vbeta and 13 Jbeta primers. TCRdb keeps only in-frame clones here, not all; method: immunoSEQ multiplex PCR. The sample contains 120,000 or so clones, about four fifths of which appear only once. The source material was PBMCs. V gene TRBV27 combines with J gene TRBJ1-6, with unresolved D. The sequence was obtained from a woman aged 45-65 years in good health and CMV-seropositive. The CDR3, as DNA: TGTGCCAGCAGTTCCTACACCGGAGGCCATAATTCACCCCTCCACTTT. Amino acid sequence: CASSSYTGGHNSPLHF.